This T cell receptor beta chain was captured in a study of blood T cells in healthy people across ages. Study-level results: Researchers report that TCR beta diversity correlated strongly with naive T cell percentage.

Together with a sample-barcoded 5' primer, a J-beta primer mix was included in a second PCR lasting roughly 6 to 12 cycles. The template-switch adaptor, which had 12 random nucleotides, put a tag on each cDNA molecule. Every sample gave at least 3 million paired-end reads containing CDR3. From the 5' RACE reads, TCRdb called clonotypes with MiXCR, one entry per CDR3 protein. The sample carries 1.5 million to 2 million distinct CDR3 sequences, just under 50% recorded once. The CDR3 has 13 residues. V lost 6 bases and J 13 bases, leaving 21 bases between the germline ends. The germline gives CDR1 MNHEY, CDR2 SVGEGT. To note about this clonotype: Its target is not known.

V is TRBV6-2 or TRBV6-3 and J is TRBJ2-5; D assignment may be TRBD1 or TRBD2 (7 bases each). Sequencing was done on a sample of blood. The TCR originated in a middle-aged woman in good health. The CDR3 sequence: CASRPGGRGLSYF. The DNA for the CDR3 is TGTGCCAGCAGGCCAGGGGGGCGGGGGCTGTCGTACTTC.